This T cell receptor beta chain originates from a study of CD8+ T cells in alopecia areata. The study, taken as a whole, reports: Normal skin contains resident alphabeta T cells, and these are also sequenced in scalp samples.

This clone was counted a few times. The antigen is not known. RNA was isolated and reverse transcribed to cDNA, the sequencing template. Generated by immunoSEQ multiplex PCR, the TCRdb table keeps only in-frame clones and is missing some. The sample records some 120,000 clones, around 50% being singletons. This TCR was recovered from a human donor with alopecia areata. The material sequenced was NKG2D-low CD8+ T cells sorted from blood.

In nucleotides, the CDR3 is TGTGCCAGCAGCCAGTTGAGGGATACGCAGTATTTT. Protein product: CASSQLRDTQYF. The chain is built from TRBV14 and TRBJ2-3; D gene uncertain. CDR1 SGHDN and CDR2 FVKESK come from the germline V gene. CDR3 length: 12 residues. V lost 3 bases to trimming and J lost 6 bases, with 7 bases between them.